A selection of T cell receptor beta chains follows, all from one sample in a study of blood T cell repertoires in COVID-19. Profiled with immunoSEQ multiplex PCR; TCRdb holds only in-frame clones, not every one. The sample consists of some 300,000 clones, more than 75% of them appearing once. Sequencing used peripheral blood. The receptor set was obtained from a man aged 65 to 79 with acute or convalescent COVID-19. Each CDR3 is given with its conserved first and last residue. The order of the fields is V gene, CDR3 protein.

TRBV5-4	CALGRGGKEQFF
TRBV6-5	CASNRQPGNTEAFF
TRBV7-2	CASSLARRTEAFF
TRBV5-1	CASSSGTGISYEQYF
TRBV5-6	CASSRQGYEQYF
TRBV28	CASKLGTVNEKLFF
TRBV11-2	CASSLTGTGNYEQYF
TRBV18	CASSPQGSDEKLFF
TRBV9	CASSVDREWETQYF
TRBV10-3	CAIGEGLNTEAFF
TRBV18	CASSPRVSANTGELFF
TRBV5-5	CASSRDSNDYGYTF
TRBV4-3	CASSRHGSGDETQYF
TRBV20-1	CSASPGSSYEQYF
TRBV7-8	CASTNTGFDEQYF
TRBV7-2	CASSLQGTNQPQHF
TRBV5-6	CASSWGLDRGTSPLHF
TRBV11-2	CASSRQGGSYEQYF